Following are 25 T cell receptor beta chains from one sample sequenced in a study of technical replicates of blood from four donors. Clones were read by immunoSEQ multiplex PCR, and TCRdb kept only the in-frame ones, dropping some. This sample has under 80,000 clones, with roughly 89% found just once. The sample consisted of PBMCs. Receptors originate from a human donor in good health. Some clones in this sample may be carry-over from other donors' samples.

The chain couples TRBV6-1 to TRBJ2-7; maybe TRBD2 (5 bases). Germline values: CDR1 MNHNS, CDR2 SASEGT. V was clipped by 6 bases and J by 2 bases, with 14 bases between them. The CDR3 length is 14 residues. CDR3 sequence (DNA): TGTGCCAGCAGCCAACTAGTGGGTGCCTACGAGCAGTACTTC. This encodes CASSQLVGAYEQYF.

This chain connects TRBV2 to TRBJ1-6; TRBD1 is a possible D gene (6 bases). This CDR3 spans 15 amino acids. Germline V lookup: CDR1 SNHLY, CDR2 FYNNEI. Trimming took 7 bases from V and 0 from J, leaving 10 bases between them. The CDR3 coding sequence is TGTGCCAGCAAAGGACAGCTCTCCTATAATTCACCCCTCCACTTT. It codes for CASKGQLSYNSPLHF.

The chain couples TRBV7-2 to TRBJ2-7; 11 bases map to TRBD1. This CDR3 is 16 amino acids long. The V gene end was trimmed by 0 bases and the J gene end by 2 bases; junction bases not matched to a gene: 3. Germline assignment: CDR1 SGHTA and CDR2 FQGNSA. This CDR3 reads CASSLAPGQGAYEQYF. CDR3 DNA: TGTGCCAGCAGCTTAGCGCCGGGACAGGGGGCCTACGAGCAGTACTTC.

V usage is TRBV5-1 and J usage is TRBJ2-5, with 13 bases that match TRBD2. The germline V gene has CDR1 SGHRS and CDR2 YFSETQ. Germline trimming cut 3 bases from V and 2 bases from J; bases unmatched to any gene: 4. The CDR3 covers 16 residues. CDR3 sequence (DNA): TGCGCCAGCAGCTCCGGACTAGCGGGGGCTCAAGAGACCCAGTACTTC. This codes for CASSSGLAGAQETQYF.

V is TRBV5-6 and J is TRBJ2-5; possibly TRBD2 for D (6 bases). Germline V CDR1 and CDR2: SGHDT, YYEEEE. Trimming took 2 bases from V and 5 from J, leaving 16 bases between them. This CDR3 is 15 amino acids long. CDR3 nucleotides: TGTGCCAGCAGCTTTCGGGTCCTAGGAGGGGAGACCCAGTACTTC. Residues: CASSFRVLGGETQYF.

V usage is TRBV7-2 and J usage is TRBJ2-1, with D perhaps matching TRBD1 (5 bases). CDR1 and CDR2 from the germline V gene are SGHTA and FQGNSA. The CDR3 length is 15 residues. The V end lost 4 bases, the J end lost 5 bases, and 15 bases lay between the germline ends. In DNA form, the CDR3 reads TGTGCCAGCAGCTACCGCGGTCAGACAGACAATGAGCAGTTCTTC. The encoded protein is CASSYRGQTDNEQFF.

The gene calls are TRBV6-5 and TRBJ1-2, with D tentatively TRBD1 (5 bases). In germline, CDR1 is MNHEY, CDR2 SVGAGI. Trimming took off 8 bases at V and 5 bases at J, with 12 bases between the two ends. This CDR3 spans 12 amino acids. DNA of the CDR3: TGTGCCAGCTGGGGGGTTCGATATGGCTACACCTTC. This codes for CASWGVRYGYTF.

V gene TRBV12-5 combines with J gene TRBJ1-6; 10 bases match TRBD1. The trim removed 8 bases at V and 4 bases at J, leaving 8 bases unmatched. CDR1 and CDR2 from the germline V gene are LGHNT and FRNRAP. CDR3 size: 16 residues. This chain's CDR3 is CASYNGQGGYNSPLHF. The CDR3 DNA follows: TGTGCTAGTTATAACGGACAGGGGGGGTATAATTCACCCCTCCACTTT. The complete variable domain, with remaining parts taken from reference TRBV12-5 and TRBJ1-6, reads DARVTQTPRHKVTEMGQEVTMRCQPILGHNTVFWYRQTMMQGLELLAYFRNRAPLDDSGMPKDRFSAEMPDATLATLKIQPSEPRDSAVYFCASYNGQGGYNSPLHFGNGTRLTVT.

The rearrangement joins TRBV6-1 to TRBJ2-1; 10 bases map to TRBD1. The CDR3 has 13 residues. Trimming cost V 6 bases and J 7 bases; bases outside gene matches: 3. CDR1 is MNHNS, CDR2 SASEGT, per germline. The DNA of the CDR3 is TGTGCCAGCAGGAGGACAGGGGGGAATGAGCAGTTCTTC. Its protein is CASRRTGGNEQFF.

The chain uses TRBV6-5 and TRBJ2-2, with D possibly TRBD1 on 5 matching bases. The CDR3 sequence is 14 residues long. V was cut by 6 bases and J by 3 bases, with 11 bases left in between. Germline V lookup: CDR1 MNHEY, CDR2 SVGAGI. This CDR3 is CASRRTGDTGELFF. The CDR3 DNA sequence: TGTGCCAGCAGACGTACAGGAGACACCGGGGAGCTGTTTTTT.

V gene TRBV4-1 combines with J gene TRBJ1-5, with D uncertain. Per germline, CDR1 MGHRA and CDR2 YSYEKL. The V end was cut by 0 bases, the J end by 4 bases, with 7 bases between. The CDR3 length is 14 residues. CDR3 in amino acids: CASSQEANNQPQHF. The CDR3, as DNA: TGCGCCAGCAGCCAAGAAGCGAATAATCAGCCCCAGCATTTT.

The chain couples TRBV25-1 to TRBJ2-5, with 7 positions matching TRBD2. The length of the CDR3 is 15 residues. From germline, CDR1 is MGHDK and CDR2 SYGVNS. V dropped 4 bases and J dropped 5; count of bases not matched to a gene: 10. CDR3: CASSVRLAVGETQYF. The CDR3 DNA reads TGTGCCAGCAGTGTGCGACTAGCTGTTGGGGAGACCCAGTACTTC.

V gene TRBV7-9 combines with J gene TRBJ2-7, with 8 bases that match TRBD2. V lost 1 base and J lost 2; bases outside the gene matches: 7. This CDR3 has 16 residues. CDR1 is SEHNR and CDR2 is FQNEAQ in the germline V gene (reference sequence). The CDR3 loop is CASSLVFLAGAYEQYF. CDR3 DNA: TGTGCCAGCAGCTTAGTTTTCCTAGCGGGCGCCTACGAGCAGTACTTC. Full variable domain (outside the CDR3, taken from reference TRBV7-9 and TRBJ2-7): DTGVSQNPRHKITKRGQNVTFRCDPISEHNRLYWYRQTLGQGPEFLTYFQNEAQLEKSRLLSDRFSAERPKGSFSTLEIQRTEQGDSAMYLCASSLVFLAGAYEQYFGPGTRLTVT.

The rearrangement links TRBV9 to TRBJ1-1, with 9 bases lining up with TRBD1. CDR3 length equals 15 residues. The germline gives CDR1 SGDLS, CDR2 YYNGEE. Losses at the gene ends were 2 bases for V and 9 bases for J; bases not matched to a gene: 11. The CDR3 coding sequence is TGTGCCAGCAGCGTCCGGGACAGGGAGTTAGTTCAAGCTTTCTTT. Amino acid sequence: CASSVRDRELVQAFF.

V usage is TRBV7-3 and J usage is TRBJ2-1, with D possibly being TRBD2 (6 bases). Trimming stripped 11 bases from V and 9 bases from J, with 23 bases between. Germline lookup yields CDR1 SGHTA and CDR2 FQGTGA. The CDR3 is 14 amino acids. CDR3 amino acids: CACKKASVDPEQFF. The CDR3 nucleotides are TGTGCCTGCAAGAAGGCTAGCGTCGACCCTGAGCAGTTCTTC.

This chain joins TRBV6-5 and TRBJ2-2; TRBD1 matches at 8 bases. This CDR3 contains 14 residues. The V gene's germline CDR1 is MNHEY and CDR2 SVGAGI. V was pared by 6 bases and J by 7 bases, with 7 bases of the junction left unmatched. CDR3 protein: CASRWTGSSGELFF. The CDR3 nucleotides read TGTGCCAGCAGATGGACAGGGTCCAGCGGGGAGCTGTTTTTT.

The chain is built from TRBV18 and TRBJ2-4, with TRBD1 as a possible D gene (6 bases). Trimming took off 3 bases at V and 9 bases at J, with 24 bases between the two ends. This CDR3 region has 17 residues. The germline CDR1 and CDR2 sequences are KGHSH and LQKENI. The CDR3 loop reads CASSPPKPGLRGGIQYF. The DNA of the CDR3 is TGTGCCAGCTCACCTCCTAAACCAGGACTGCGAGGGGGCATTCAGTACTTC.

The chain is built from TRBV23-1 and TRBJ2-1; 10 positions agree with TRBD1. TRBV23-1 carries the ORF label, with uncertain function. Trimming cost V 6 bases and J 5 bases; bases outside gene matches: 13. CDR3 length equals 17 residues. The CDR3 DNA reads TGCGCCAGCAGAGGAGGACTGGGACAGGGGAACCACAATGAGCAGTTCTTC. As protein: CASRGGLGQGNHNEQFF.

The CDR3 bases are TGCGCCAGCAGCCAAACATGGACTAGCGCAACAGATACGCAGTATTTT. It encodes CASSQTWTSATDTQYF. The chain joins TRBV4-3 to TRBJ2-3, with TRBD2 identical over 9 bases. Trimming removed 2 bases from V and 3 bases from J; junction bases left unmatched: 6. The CDR3 is 16 amino acids. Germline V gene lookup returns CDR1 LGHNA and CDR2 YSLEER.

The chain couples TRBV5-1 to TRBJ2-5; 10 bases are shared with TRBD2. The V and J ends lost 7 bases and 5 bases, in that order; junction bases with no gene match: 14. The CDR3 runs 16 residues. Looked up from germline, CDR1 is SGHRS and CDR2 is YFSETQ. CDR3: CASYFLAGEQLETQYF. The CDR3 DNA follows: TGCGCCAGCTACTTTCTAGCGGGGGAACAATTGGAGACCCAGTACTTC.

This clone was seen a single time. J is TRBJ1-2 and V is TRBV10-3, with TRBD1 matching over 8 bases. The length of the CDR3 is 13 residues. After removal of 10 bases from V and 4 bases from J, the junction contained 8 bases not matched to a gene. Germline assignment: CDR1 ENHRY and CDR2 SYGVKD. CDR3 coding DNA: TGTGCCACCATGGATGGACAGGGCTATGGCTACACCTTC. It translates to CATMDGQGYGYTF.

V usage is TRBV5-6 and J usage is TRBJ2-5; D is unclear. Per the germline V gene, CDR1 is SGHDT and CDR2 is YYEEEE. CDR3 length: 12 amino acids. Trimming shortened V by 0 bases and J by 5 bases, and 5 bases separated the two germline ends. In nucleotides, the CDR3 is TGTGCCAGCAGCTTGGACGGGGAGACCCAGTACTTC. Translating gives CASSLDGETQYF.

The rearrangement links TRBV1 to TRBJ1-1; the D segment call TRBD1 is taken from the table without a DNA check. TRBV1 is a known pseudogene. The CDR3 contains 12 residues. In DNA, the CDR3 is TGCACCAGCATCTCAGGTTTTTGCGAAGCTTTCTTT. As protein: CTSISGFCEAFF.

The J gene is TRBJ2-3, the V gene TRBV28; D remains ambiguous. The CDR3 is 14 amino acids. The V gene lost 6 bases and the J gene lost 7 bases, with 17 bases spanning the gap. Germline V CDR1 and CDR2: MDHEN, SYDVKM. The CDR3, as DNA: TGTGCCAGCAGCCAAGGTGGAGTGAGCAATACGCAGTATTTT. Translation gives CASSQGGVSNTQYF.

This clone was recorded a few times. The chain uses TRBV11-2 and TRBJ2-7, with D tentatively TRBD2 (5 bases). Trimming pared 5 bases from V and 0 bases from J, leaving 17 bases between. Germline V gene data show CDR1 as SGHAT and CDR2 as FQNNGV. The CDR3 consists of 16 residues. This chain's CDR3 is CASSRPGWSSSYEQYF. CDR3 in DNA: TGTGCCAGCAGCCGTCCGGGATGGTCTAGCTCCTACGAGCAGTACTTC. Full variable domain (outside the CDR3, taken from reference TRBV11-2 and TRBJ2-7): EAGVAQSPRYKIIEKRQSVAFWCNPISGHATLYWYQQILGQGPKLLIQFQNNGVVDDSQLPKDRFSAERLKGVDSTLKIQPAKLEDSAVYLCASSRPGWSSSYEQYFGPGTRLTVT.